This passage covers 6 T cell receptor beta chains from one sample sequenced in a study of shared T cell receptors in the human thymus. Some clones are missing from TCRdb's copy, which holds only in-frame ones; the method was immunoSEQ multiplex PCR. This sample yields about 660,000 clones, of which over 75% are seen a single time; roughly 0.0086% belongs to the top ten. The same data also contributed to another study, on human thymus T cells.

The sample consisted of thymocytes. These receptors originate from a boy younger than two with a congenital heart defect.

This chain connects TRBV5-6 to TRBJ1-2; no firm D call. Trimming stripped 6 bases from V and 3 bases from J, with 9 bases between. The CDR3 runs to 12 residues. The germline CDR1 and CDR2 sequences are SGHDT and YYEEEE. CDR3 in amino acids: CASTRVDYGYTF. Written as DNA, the CDR3 is TGTGCCAGCACTCGGGTGGACTATGGCTACACCTTC.

This chain uses TRBV11-2 with TRBJ2-7; 8 bases match TRBD1. The germline gives CDR1 SGHAT, CDR2 FQNNGV. The J segment lost 2 bases and the V segment lost 3 bases, leaving 6 bases of the junction unmatched. The length of the CDR3 is 15 residues. DNA of the CDR3: TGTGCCAGCAGCTTTCCGGACAGGGAAACCTACGAGCAGTACTTC. Encoded protein: CASSFPDRETYEQYF.

The rearrangement uses TRBV6-5 and TRBJ1-2, with 7 bases that match TRBD1. Germline CDR1 is MNHEY and CDR2 is SVGAGI. With 6 bases clipped from V and 8 bases from J, the junction kept 9 bases outside the gene matches. The length of the CDR3 is 13 residues. The CDR3 region has the DNA TGTGCCAGCAGCGATGACAGGGTGAGAGGCTACACCTTC. It translates to CASSDDRVRGYTF.

The chain employs TRBV28 and TRBJ1-1, with D perhaps matching TRBD1 (6 bases). V was clipped by 2 bases and J by 0 bases, with 10 bases between them. Germline V gives CDR1 MDHEN, CDR2 SYDVKM. This CDR3 comprises 15 residues. The CDR3 region has the DNA TGTGCCAGCAGTTTAGGGGGGGCAATGAACACTGAAGCTTTCTTT. As protein: CASSLGGAMNTEAFF.

The rearrangement joins TRBV5-1 to TRBJ2-2; D is unclear. Germline loops: CDR1 SGHRS, CDR2 YFSETQ. This CDR3 comprises 16 residues. The V end was cut by 0 bases, the J end by 1 base, with 10 bases between. CDR3 amino acids: CASSLEDNGNTGELFF. The CDR3 DNA follows: TGCGCCAGCAGCTTGGAAGACAATGGGAACACCGGGGAGCTGTTTTTT.

The chain recombines TRBV14 with TRBJ1-3; 8 nucleotides match TRBD1. Germline V gene data show CDR1 as SGHDN and CDR2 as FVKESK. CDR3 length equals 17 residues. Trimming removed 0 bases from V and 3 bases from J; junction bases left unmatched: 7. CDR3: CASSQDQDREGGNTIYF. CDR3 DNA sequence: TGTGCCAGCAGCCAAGATCAGGACAGGGAAGGTGGAAACACCATATATTTT.